This T cell receptor beta chain is drawn from a study of blood T cell repertoires in COVID-19. Overall study context: The United States, Italy and Spain provided the acute and convalescent COVID-19 samples. T cells, B-cell-depleted T cells, or PBMCs supplied cDNA or gDNA.

This clone came up a few times. The V segment lost 1 base and the J segment 3 bases; nucleotides outside the gene matches: 5. The CDR3 spans 15 residues. Germline V gene data show CDR1 as PRHDT and CDR2 as FYEKMQ (reference sequence). In the study's own analysis: Estimation of nucleated cell counts was performed using reference gene primer amplification. Sequencing used immunoSEQ multiplex PCR; TCRdb keeps in-frame clones, though not all of them. V, J and clone size are taken as reported in that table, and D and trimming were inferred from the DNA itself. The table records 150,000 or so clones, 80% of them present only once.

The sequence derives from a man aged 55 to 69 with active or convalescent COVID-19. The chain has TRBV13 and TRBJ2-5; 7 positions match TRBD1. Sequencing used peripheral blood. Written as DNA, the CDR3 is TGTGCCAGCAGCTTAGCCCCGGACAGGAAAGAGACCCAGTACTTC. It is translated as CASSLAPDRKETQYF.